A single TCR beta chain is shown here with its context. Its antigen is unknown. This entry comes from a study of tissue T cells after allogeneic stem cell transplantation. Overall study results and limits: Within patients, tissue anatomy strongly shaped TCR repertoire composition.

Generated by immunoSEQ multiplex PCR, the TCRdb table keeps only in-frame clones and is missing some. Among about 6,700 clones, around 72% were seen once, and the ten largest hold about 15%. The TCR sequence derives from a male patient over 55 with steroid-refractory graft-versus-host disease after an allogeneic stem cell transplant. Some T cells may be transferred from the graft donor. This specimen consisted of skin, obtained at autopsy.

CDR3 sequence reads: CASSEGRDRANRRRYGYTF. The CDR3 coding sequence is TGTGCCAGCAGTGAAGGAAGAGACAGGGCCAACCGCCGCCGTTATGGCTACACCTTC. The chain couples TRBV6-1 to TRBJ1-2, with TRBD1 matching 7 bases. Germline V gene data show CDR1 as MNHNS and CDR2 as SASEGT. The trim removed 1 base at V and 5 bases at J, leaving 19 bases unmatched. The CDR3 runs to 19 residues.